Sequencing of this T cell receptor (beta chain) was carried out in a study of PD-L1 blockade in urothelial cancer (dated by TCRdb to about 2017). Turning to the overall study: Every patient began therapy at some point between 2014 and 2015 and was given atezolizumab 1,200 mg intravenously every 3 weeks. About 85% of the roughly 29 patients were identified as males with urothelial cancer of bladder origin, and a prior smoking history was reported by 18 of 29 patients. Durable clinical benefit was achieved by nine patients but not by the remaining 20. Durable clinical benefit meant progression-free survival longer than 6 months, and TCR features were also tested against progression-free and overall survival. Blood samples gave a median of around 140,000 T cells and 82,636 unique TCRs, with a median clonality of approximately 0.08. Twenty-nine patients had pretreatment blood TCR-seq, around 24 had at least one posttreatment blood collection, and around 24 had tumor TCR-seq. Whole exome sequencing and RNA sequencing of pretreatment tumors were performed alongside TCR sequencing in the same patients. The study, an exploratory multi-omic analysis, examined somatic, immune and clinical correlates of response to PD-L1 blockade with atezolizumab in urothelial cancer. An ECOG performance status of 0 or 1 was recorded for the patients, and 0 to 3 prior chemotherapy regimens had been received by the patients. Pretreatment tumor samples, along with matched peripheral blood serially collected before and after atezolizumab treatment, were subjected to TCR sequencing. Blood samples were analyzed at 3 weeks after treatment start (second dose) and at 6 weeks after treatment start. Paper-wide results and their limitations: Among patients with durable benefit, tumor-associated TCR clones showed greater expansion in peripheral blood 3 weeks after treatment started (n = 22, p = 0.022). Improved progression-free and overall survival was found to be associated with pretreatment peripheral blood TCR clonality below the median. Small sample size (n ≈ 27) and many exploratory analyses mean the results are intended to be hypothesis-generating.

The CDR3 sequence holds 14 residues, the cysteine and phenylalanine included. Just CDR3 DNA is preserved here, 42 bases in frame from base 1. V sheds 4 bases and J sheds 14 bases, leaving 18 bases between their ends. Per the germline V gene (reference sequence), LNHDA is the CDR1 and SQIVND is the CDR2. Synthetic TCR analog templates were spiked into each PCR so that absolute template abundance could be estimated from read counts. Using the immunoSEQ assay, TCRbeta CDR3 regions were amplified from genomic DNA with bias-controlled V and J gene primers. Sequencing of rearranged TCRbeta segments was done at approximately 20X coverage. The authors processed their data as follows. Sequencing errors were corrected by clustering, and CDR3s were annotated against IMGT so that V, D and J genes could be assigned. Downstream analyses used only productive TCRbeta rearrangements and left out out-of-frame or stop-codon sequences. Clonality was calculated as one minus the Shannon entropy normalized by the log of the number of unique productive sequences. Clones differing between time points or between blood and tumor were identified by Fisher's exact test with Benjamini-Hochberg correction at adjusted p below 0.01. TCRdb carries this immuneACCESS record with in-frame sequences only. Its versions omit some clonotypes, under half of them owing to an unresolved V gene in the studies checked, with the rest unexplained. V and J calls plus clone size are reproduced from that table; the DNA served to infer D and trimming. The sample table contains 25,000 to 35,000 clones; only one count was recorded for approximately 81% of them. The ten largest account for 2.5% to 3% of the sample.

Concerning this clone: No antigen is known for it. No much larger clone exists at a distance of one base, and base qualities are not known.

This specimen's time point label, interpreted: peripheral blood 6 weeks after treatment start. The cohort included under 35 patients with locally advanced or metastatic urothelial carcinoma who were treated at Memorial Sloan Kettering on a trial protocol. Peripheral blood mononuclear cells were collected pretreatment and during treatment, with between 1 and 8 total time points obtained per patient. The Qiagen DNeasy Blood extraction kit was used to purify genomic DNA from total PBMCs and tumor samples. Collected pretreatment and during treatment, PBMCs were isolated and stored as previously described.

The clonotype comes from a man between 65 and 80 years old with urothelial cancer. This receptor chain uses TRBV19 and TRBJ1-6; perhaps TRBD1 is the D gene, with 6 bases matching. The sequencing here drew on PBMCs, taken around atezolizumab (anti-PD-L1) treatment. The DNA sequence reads TGTGCCAGTAGTACCACAGGGTTTGGAAGCACCCTCCACTTT. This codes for CASSTTGFGSTLHF.